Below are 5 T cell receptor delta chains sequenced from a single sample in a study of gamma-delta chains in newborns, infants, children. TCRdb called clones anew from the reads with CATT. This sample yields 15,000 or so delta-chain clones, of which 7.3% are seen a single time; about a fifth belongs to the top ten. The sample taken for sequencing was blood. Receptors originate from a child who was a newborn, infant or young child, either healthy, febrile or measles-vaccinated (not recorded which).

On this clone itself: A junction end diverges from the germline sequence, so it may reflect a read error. CDR3 DNA: TGTGCCTGTGACGCCGTACTGGGGGAGAGCTCCTGGGACACCCGACAGGTGTTTTTC. Protein sequence: CACDAVLGESSWDTRQVFF. The rearrangement links TRDV2 to TRDJ3; 9 bases map to TRDD3. The CDR3 is made up of 19 amino acids. In germline, CDR1 is GEAIGNYY, CDR2 EKD.

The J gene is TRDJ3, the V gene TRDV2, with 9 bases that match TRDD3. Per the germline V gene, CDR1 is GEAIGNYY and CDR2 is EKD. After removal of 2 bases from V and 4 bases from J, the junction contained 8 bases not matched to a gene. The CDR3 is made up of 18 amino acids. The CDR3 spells CACDKWGICDWDTRQMFF. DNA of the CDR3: TGTGCCTGTGACAAATGGGGGATATGCGATTGGGACACCCGACAGATGTTTTTC.

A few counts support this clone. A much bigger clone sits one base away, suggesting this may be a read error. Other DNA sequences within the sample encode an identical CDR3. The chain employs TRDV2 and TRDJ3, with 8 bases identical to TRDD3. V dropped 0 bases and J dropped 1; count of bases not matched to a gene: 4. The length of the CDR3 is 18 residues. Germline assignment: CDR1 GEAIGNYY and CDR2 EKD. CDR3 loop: CACDTVLGGSWDTRQMFF. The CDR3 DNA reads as TGTGCCTGTGACACCGTACTGGGGGGTTCCTGGGACACCCGACAGATGTTTTTC.

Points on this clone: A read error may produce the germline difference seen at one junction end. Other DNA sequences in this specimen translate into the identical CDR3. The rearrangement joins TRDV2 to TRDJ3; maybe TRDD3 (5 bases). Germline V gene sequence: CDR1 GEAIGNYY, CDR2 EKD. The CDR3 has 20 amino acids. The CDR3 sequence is CACDILRGPMGSWDTRQMFF. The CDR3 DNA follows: TGTGCCTGCGACATTTTGAGGGGGCCCATGGGCTCCTGGGACACCCGACAGATGTTTTTC.

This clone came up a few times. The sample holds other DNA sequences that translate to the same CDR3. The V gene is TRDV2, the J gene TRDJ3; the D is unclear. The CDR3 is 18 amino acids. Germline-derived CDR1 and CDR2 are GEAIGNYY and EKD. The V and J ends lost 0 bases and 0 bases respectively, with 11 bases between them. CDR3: CACDTAGSSSWDTRQMFF. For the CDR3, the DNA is TGTGCCTGTGACACCGCCGGATCTAGCTCCTGGGACACCCGACAGATGTTTTTC.